This paragraph reports one T cell receptor (beta chain). This specimen belongs to a study of blood T cell repertoires in COVID-19. Study as a whole: Italy, Spain and the United States were the sources of the convalescent and acute COVID-19 samples.

With 3 bases clipped from V and 3 bases from J, the junction kept 4 bases outside the gene matches. CDR1 is LGHNT and CDR2 is FRNRAP in the germline V gene. This CDR3 has 15 amino acids. Original processing notes: Quantification of nucleated cells was approximated via reference gene primer amplification. Clones were sequenced by immunoSEQ multiplex PCR, and TCRdb holds only the in-frame ones, with some missing. Clone size and V and J calls were adopted from that table, with D and trimming inferred from the DNA. Of approximately 330,000 clones listed, 80% to 90% were seen once; the top ten hold around 9.9%. Recruited during active infection, patients (from Seattle) were subsequently followed longitudinally.

The chain employs TRBV12-5 and TRBJ1-1; 10 nucleotides align to TRBD1. This clonotype was obtained from a young man with COVID-19, enrolled during active disease. Sequencing input: peripheral blood. Written as DNA, the CDR3 is TGTGCTAGTGGTTTAGGACAGGGGGGCGACACTGAAGCTTTCTTT. Protein product: CASGLGQGGDTEAFF.